This record covers a single T cell receptor (beta chain). V dropped 0 bases and J dropped 6 bases, with 15 bases sitting between them. CDR1 SGHRS and CDR2 YFSETQ come from the germline V gene. The CDR3 runs to 15 residues. These data originate in a study of T-cell reconstitution after alpha-beta-depleted transplantation in children. The TCRbeta library incorporated unique molecular identifiers. TCRdb ran MiXCR on the PCR reads and lists one entry per CDR3 protein. The sample lists about 980,000 distinct CDR3 sequences, about 31% occurring once. The chain links TRBV5-1 to TRBJ2-5, with D perhaps matching TRBD1 or TRBD2 (5 bases each). This TCR came from a boy younger than two who had a stem cell transplant for SCID, so the T cells may come from the graft donor. The input for sequencing was PBMCs, mostly from graft donor cells, taken 360 days after TCRalphabeta/CD19-depleted stem cell transplant. Here the CDR3 reads CASSLDLTRGKTQYF. CDR3 nucleotides: TGCGCCAGCAGCTTGGACCTTACGAGGGGAAAGACCCAGTACTTC. Filled out from reference TRBV5-1 and TRBJ2-5, the complete variable domain reads KAGVTQTPRYLIKTRGQQVTLSCSPISGHRSVSWYQQTPGQGLQFLFEYFSETQRNKGNFPGRFSGRQFSNSRSEMNVSTLELGDSALYLCASSLDLTRGKTQYFGPGTRLLVL.